These 15 T cell receptor beta chains originate from one sample sequenced in a study of human versus mouse CDR3 diversity and MHC coevolution (dated by TCRdb to the late 2010s). The library was produced with the immunoSEQ multiplex PCR assay. Imported from immuneACCESS, the table was reduced by TCRdb to in-frame sequences with V and J called. These copies leave out some clones; in studies compared against another copy, an unresolved V gene accounts for under half, and the cause of the remainder is not known. The sample yields tens of thousands of clones; 85% to 95% were counted once. The ten largest account for roughly 1.3% of the sample. Sequenced sample: naive CD4+ T cells from blood. In light of the paper, this sample's cell subset or site label describes: CD45RO-negative CD62L-positive naive CD4 T cells. The origin of the receptors is a person between 25 and 70 years old in good health.

The rearrangement uses TRBV11-2 and TRBJ2-6; D is perhaps TRBD2 (6 bases). Looked up from germline, CDR1 is SGHAT and CDR2 is FQNNGV. Trimming took off 3 bases at V and 2 bases at J, with 14 bases between the two ends. CDR3 size: 17 residues. CDR3 sequence (DNA): TGTGCCAGCAGCTTCCGGAGGGTAGGACCTGGGGCCAACGTCCTGACTTTC. Translating it yields CASSFRRVGPGANVLTF.

V and J are TRBV5-4 and TRBJ2-3, with TRBD2 identical over 7 bases. The germline V gene encodes CDR1 SGHNT and CDR2 YYREEE (reference sequence). Trimming cost V 0 bases and J 0 bases; bases outside gene matches: 4. This CDR3 region has 16 residues. The CDR3 DNA sequence: TGTGCCAGCAGCTTGGAACTAGCGACTAGCACAGATACGCAGTATTTT. Its translation: CASSLELATSTDTQYF.

CDR3 protein: CASSQEWAGRNEQYF. DNA for the CDR3: TGCGCCAGCAGCCAAGAGTGGGCGGGAAGGAACGAGCAGTACTTC. This chain joins TRBV4-3 and TRBJ2-7; a possible D gene is TRBD2 (6 bases). Between the trimmed V and J ends, which lost 0 bases and 5 bases, there was a span of 14 bases. This CDR3 contains 15 residues. CDR1 is LGHNA and CDR2 is YSLEER in the germline V gene.

The gene calls are TRBV30 and TRBJ1-1, with a weak D call TRBD1 (6 bases). V lost 0 bases, J lost 7 bases, and 21 bases lay in between. Germline-derived CDR1 and CDR2 are GTSNPN and SVGIG (reference sequence). The CDR3 runs to 16 residues. CDR3 loop: CAWSVPRGGTRGEAFF. The CDR3, as DNA: TGTGCCTGGAGTGTACCCCGCGGGGGAACCAGGGGTGAAGCTTTCTTT.

V and J are TRBV2 and TRBJ2-5, with D perhaps matching TRBD1 (6 bases). The V gene lost 5 bases and the J gene lost 2 bases, with 12 bases spanning the gap. This CDR3 is 14 amino acids long. CDR1 and CDR2 (germline): SNHLY, FYNNEI. The CDR3 loop is CASSPGQRQETQYF. DNA for the CDR3: TGTGCCAGCAGTCCCGGACAGCGTCAAGAGACCCAGTACTTC.

The rearrangement joins TRBV19 to TRBJ2-7; D perhaps matches TRBD1 (5 bases). V dropped 0 bases and J dropped 2 bases, with 11 bases sitting between them. The CDR3 has 15 amino acids. Germline loops: CDR1 LNHDA, CDR2 SQIVND (reference sequence). The CDR3 loop is CASSIDRQGPYEQYF. The CDR3 DNA sequence: TGTGCCAGTAGTATAGATCGCCAGGGCCCCTACGAGCAGTACTTC.

V is TRBV7-6 and J is TRBJ1-1; D is perhaps TRBD1 (6 bases). There are 14 residues in the CDR3. Looked up from germline, CDR1 is SGHVS and CDR2 is FNYEAQ. With 0 bases removed from V and 4 bases from J, the gap between germline ends came to 9 bases. CDR3 loop: CASSLAGGGTEAFF. The CDR3, as DNA: TGTGCCAGCAGCTTAGCAGGGGGTGGCACTGAAGCTTTCTTT.

By proportion, this clone is medium-sized (0.01 to 0.1%). The chain uses TRBV7-9 and TRBJ2-1; 8 bases are a match to TRBD1. This CDR3 contains 15 residues. The J segment lost 5 bases and the V segment lost 3 bases, leaving 6 bases of the junction unmatched. CDR1 SEHNR and CDR2 FQNEAQ come from the germline V gene (reference sequence). Written as DNA, the CDR3 is TGTGCCAGCAGCTTCCCAGGGGGCGTTAACAATGAGCAGTTCTTC. Protein product: CASSFPGGVNNEQFF.

The chain recombines TRBV30 with TRBJ2-7; 8 bases match TRBD1. CDR3 length: 12 residues. CDR1 and CDR2 (germline): GTSNPN, SVGIG (reference sequence). V lost 4 bases to trimming and J lost 3 bases; unmatched junction nucleotides: 2. CDR3 nucleotides: TGTGCCTGGACAGGGGGCGTCTACGAGCAGTACTTC. Amino acids: CAWTGGVYEQYF.

V and J are TRBV5-1 and TRBJ1-1; maybe TRBD1 (6 bases). Trimming removed 0 bases from V and 5 bases from J, with 11 bases in between. Germline V CDR1 and CDR2: SGHRS, YFSETQ. The CDR3 is made up of 14 amino acids. The CDR3 is CASSLEDSGTEAFF. The CDR3, as DNA: TGCGCCAGCAGCTTGGAGGACAGTGGGACTGAAGCTTTCTTT.

The V and J genes are TRBV30 and TRBJ1-2, with D possibly being TRBD1 (6 bases). V lost 4 bases, J lost 8 bases, and 17 bases lay in between. The CDR3 spans 13 residues. Germline V CDR1 and CDR2: GTSNPN, SVGIG (reference sequence). This CDR3 is CAWNWRGAGGYTF. The CDR3 DNA follows: TGTGCCTGGAACTGGCGGGGGGCGGGGGGCTACACCTTC.

The V gene is TRBV28, the J gene TRBJ1-5; no clear D gene. V shed 6 bases and J shed 5 bases, with 11 bases lying between them. Germline V gene lookup returns CDR1 MDHEN and CDR2 SYDVKM. CDR3 length: 13 amino acids. The CDR3 DNA follows: TGTGCCAGCAGCTACGGGTCGCATCAGCCCCAGCATTTT. This sequence encodes CASSYGSHQPQHF. The complete variable domain, with remaining parts taken from reference TRBV28 and TRBJ1-5, reads DVKVTQSSRYLVKRTGEKVFLECVQDMDHENMFWYRQDPGLGLRLIYFSYDVKMKEKGDIPEGYSVSREKKERFSLILESASTNQTSMYLCASSYGSHQPQHFGDGTRLSIL.

V gene TRBV7-2 combines with J gene TRBJ2-1, with TRBD1 matching 7 bases. V shed 4 bases and J 4 bases; nucleotides not matched to a gene: 7. The CDR3 length is 15 residues. The germline CDR1 and CDR2 sequences are SGHTA and FQGNSA. The CDR3 sequence: CASSSLGGAYNEQFF. The DNA for the CDR3 is TGTGCCAGCAGCTCCTTAGGGGGCGCGTACAATGAGCAGTTCTTC.

V usage is TRBV4-3 and J usage is TRBJ2-3, with TRBD2 identical over 12 bases. CDR1 LGHNA and CDR2 YSLEER come from the germline V gene. V shed 4 bases and J 6 bases; nucleotides not matched to a gene: 2. The CDR3 totals 14 residues. CDR3 sequence reads: CASSRGLAGDTQYF. The CDR3 DNA reads TGCGCCAGCAGCCGAGGACTAGCGGGGGATACGCAGTATTTT.

This clone was recorded only once. The chain carries TRBV7-2 and TRBJ2-3, with 7 bases lining up with TRBD2. The ends lost 5 bases at V and 2 bases at J; junction bases unmatched: 7. Germline lookup yields CDR1 SGHTA and CDR2 FQGNSA. The CDR3 has 15 amino acids. CDR3 sequence: CASSITGTNTDTQYF. CDR3 sequence (DNA): TGTGCCAGCAGCATAACCGGGACTAACACAGATACGCAGTATTTT.